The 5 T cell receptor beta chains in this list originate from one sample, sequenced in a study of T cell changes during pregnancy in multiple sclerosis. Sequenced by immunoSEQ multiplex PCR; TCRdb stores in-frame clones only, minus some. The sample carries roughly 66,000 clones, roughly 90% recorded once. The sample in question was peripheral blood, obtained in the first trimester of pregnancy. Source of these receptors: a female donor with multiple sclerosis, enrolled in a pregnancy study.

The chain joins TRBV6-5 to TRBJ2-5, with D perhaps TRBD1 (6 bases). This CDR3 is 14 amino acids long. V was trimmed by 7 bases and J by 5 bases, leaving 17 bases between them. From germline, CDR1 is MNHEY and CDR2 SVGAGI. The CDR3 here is CASTLSGGQETQYF. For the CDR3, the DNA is TGTGCCAGCACCCTAAGTGGGGGCCAGGAGACCCAGTACTTC.

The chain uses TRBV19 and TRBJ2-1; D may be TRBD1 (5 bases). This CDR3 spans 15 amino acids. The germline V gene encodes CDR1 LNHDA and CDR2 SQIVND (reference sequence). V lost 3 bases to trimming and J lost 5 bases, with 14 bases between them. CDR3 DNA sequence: TGTGCCAGTAGTATCAAGGCAGGGCTACACAATGAGCAGTTCTTC. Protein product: CASSIKAGLHNEQFF. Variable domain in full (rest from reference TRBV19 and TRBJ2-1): DGGITQSPKYLFRKEGQNVTLSCEQNLNHDAMYWYRQDPGQGLRLIYYSQIVNDFQKGDIAEGYSVSREKKESFPLTVTSAQKNPTAFYLCASSIKAGLHNEQFFGPGTRLTVL.

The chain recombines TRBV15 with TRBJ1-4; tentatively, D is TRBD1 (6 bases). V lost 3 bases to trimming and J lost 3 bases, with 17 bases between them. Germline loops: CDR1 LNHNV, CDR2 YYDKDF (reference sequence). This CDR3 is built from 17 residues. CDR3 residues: CATSSGTGFTPNEKLFF. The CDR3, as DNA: TGTGCCACCAGCAGCGGAACAGGGTTCACGCCTAATGAAAAACTGTTTTTT.

The CDR3 protein is CASSIHRTHYGYTF. CDR3 nucleotide sequence: TGTGCCAGTAGTATTCACAGGACACACTATGGCTACACCTTC. The chain recombines TRBV19 with TRBJ1-2, with D perhaps TRBD1 (5 bases). V lost 3 bases and J lost 3, with 11 bases in between. This CDR3 has 14 amino acids. CDR1 and CDR2 from the germline V gene are LNHDA and SQIVND (reference sequence).

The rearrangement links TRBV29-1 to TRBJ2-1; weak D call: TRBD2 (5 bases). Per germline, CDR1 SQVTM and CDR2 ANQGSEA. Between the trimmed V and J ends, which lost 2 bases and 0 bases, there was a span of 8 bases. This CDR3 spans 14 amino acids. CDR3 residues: CSVETGSSYNEQFF. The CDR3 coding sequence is TGCAGCGTTGAAACGGGGAGCTCCTACAATGAGCAGTTCTTC.